This T cell receptor beta chain comes out of a study of shared clonotypes between healthy human individuals. As for the study in general: A donor's plate count was three for CD4 naive and three for CD4 memory; CD8 naive had two and CD8 memory one.

Positively selected for CCR7, the CD45RO-negative cells used as naive CD8 cells excluded terminally differentiated effector memory CD45RA+ cells. This table comes from immunoSEQ multiplex PCR, and its TCRdb copy is limited to in-frame clones, with some not included. The data contain 2 million to 2.5 million clones, about 94% of them singletons. The CDR3 covers 15 residues. Germline-derived CDR1 and CDR2 are SEHNR and FQNEAQ (reference sequence). Trimming removed 5 bases from V and 2 bases from J; junction bases left unmatched: 4. The sample taken for sequencing was naive CD8+ T cells sorted from blood. The chain combines TRBV7-9 with TRBJ2-7, with 12 bases lining up with TRBD2. The origin of this receptor is a man aged 18-30 years in good health. The CDR3 sequence is CASSGRTSGTYEQYF. CDR3 nucleotide sequence: TGTGCCAGCAGCGGAAGGACTAGCGGGACCTACGAGCAGTACTTC.